One and the same sample provided the 23 T cell receptor beta chains below, sequenced in a study of tissue T cells after allogeneic stem cell transplantation. Time point noted: mouse harvest day 14 after allogeneic transplant. Each mouse received 10^7 T-cell-depleted marrow cells plus 10^6 splenic CD5+ T cells by tail vein. Produced via immunoSEQ multiplex PCR; TCRdb's table is partial and in-frame only. The data hold about 4,000 clones, with 45% to 50% observed a single time. Material for sequencing was gut tissue. The source is a female BALB/c mouse given C57BL/6 T cells with graft-versus-host disease after an allogeneic hematopoietic cell transplant.

About this clone: Any gene name here is a mouse gene name. The read ends 1 residue early relative to the CDR3; the germline J gene fills the gap. The rearrangement joins TRBV26 to TRBJ2-4; TRBD2 matches 11 bases. In germline, CDR1 is KGHPV, CDR2 FQNQEV (reference sequence). The CDR3 loop spans 15 amino acids. The V and J ends lost 5 bases and 0 bases, in that order; junction bases with no gene match: 1. CDR3 sequence: CASSGTGGSQNTLYF. The sequenced part of the CDR3 DNA is TGTGCCAGCAGTGGGACTGGGGGTAGTCAAAACACCTTGTAC.

Worth noting for this clone: Gene names follow the mouse nomenclature. The sequence runs out 1 residue before the end of the CDR3; the remainder is reconstructed from the germline J gene. The chain couples TRBV3 to TRBJ2-3; 8 bases line up with TRBD2. Per germline, CDR1 SNHLY and CDR2 FYNGKV (reference sequence). There are 14 residues in the CDR3. V lost 3 bases and J lost 1; bases outside the gene matches: 0. CDR3 DNA, as far as it was read: TGTGCCAGCAGCTTGGGGGGGCGTGCAGAAACGCTGTAT. Residues: CASSLGGRAETLY. The entire CDR3 protein is CASSLGGRAETLYF.

As for this clone: Gene and germline names: mouse. The CDR3 end is not reached by the read, which stops 1 residue before it; the germline J gene fills it in. The rearrangement links TRBV26 to TRBJ1-2, with TRBD1 matching 10 bases. With 5 bases clipped from V and 3 bases from J, the junction kept 0 bases outside the gene matches. This CDR3 region has 13 residues. The germline gives CDR1 KGHPV, CDR2 FQNQEV (reference sequence). The part of the CDR3 DNA that was read is TGTGCCAGCAGTGACAGGGGGCACTCCGACTACACC. As protein: CASSDRGHSDYT. The complete CDR3 reads CASSDRGHSDYTF.

As concerns this clone: Germline and genes here are mouse. The DNA ends 1 residue before the CDR3 does, and the rest of the CDR3 is filled in from the germline J gene. V and J are TRBV24 and TRBJ1-3; 8 nucleotides match TRBD1. Germline V gene lookup returns CDR1 KGHTA and CDR2 FRNEEI. CDR3 length: 14 residues. Germline trimming cut 9 bases from V and 3 bases from J; bases unmatched to any gene: 7. The chain's CDR3 is CARPGGASGNTLYF. The sequenced part of the CDR3 DNA is TGTGCCAGACCAGGGGGCGCAAGTGGAAATACGCTCTAT.

This clone was observed a few times. Each gene name is a mouse one. The DNA read from the CDR3 is TGCTCCAGCAGTCCGACAGGAGACGAAAGATTATTT. It translates to CSSSPTGDERLF. The entire CDR3 protein is CSSSPTGDERLFF. The rearrangement joins TRBV23 to TRBJ1-4; TRBD1, the table's D call, was not compared with the DNA. The CDR3 is cut off 1 residue early in the read; its end comes from the germline J gene. The length of the CDR3 is 13 residues. Germline V gene data show CDR1 as KGHTA and CDR2 as FQNQQP.

This clone was recorded a few times. The genes and germline here are from mouse. CDR3 sequence: CASSSTGGFYEQYF. The covered CDR3 bases are TGTGCCAGCAGCTCGACTGGGGGGTTCTATGAACAGTAC. This sequence joins TRBV3 and TRBJ2-7, with 10 bases fitting TRBD2. The observed sequence ends 1 residue before the CDR3 terminus, with the missing tail filled in from the germline J gene. Trimming at V came to 4 bases and at J to 3 bases, leaving 3 bases not matched to a gene. The CDR3 totals 14 residues. Per the germline V gene, CDR1 is SNHLY and CDR2 is FYNGKV (reference sequence).

On this clone itself: Mouse germline and gene names are used. The read ends 1 residue shy of where the CDR3 ends; the end is completed using the germline J gene. V is TRBV19 and J is TRBJ2-7, with TRBD2 matching 9 bases. CDR1 is FNHDT and CDR2 is SITEND in the germline V gene (reference sequence). This CDR3 contains 14 residues. J gave up 3 bases and V 4 bases, and 5 bases lay outside the gene matches. The CDR3 protein is CASSSPGLGYEQYF. Incomplete CDR3 DNA: TGTGCCAGCAGTTCTCCGGGACTGGGCTATGAACAGTAC.

Note on this clone: Gene names denote mouse genes. The read stops 1 residue short of the end of the CDR3; the missing end is completed from the germline J gene. V is TRBV26 and J is TRBJ2-7; TRBD1 matches at 9 bases. CDR1 is KGHPV and CDR2 is FQNQEV in the germline V gene (reference sequence). V gave up 3 bases and J gave up 5 bases; unmatched junction bases: 5. The CDR3 is made up of 14 amino acids. The CDR3 sequence is CASSLGQGINEQYF. The covered CDR3 bases are TGTGCCAGCAGTCTCGGACAGGGGATAAATGAACAGTAC.

This clone was detected a few times. Gene labels here are mouse ones. The CDR3 goes on 1 residue after the read ends, and that part is filled in from the germline J gene. The V and J genes are TRBV3 and TRBJ2-7, with 8 bases identical to TRBD2. Germline CDR1 SNHLY, CDR2 FYNGKV (reference sequence). Trimming removed 6 bases from V and 7 bases from J; junction bases left unmatched: 5. The CDR3 loop spans 12 amino acids. CDR3 DNA (partial): TGTGCCAGCAGAGCCGGGGGGGGCGAACAGTAC. Translated, it gives CASRAGGGEQY. The whole CDR3 protein reads CASRAGGGEQYF.

Turning to this clone: Germline and genes here are mouse. The CDR3 end falls 1 residue outside the read, so it is completed with the germline J gene. The rearrangement links TRBV26 to TRBJ1-1; the match to TRBD1 covers 8 bases. The germline V gene encodes CDR1 KGHPV and CDR2 FQNQEV (reference sequence). This CDR3 spans 14 amino acids. The J segment lost 6 bases and the V segment lost 4 bases, leaving 7 bases of the junction unmatched. CDR3 in amino acids: CASSRGTGGAEVFF. Partial CDR3 DNA: TGTGCCAGCAGTCGGGGAACAGGGGGGGCAGAAGTCTTC.

Note on this clone: Here the gene names and germline are mouse. Coverage ceases 1 residue before the CDR3 finishes, and the germline J gene fills in the end. The V call is TRBV13-1, the J call TRBJ2-5; TRBD2 agrees at 14 bases. V was clipped by 4 bases and J by 6 bases; unmatched bases: 7. This CDR3 is built from 16 residues. Germline CDR1 and CDR2: NSHNY and SYGAGN. The CDR3 spells CASSSGTGGARDTQYF. CDR3 DNA, as far as it was read: TGTGCCAGCAGTTCCGGGACTGGGGGGGCGCGGGACACCCAGTAC.

Concerning this clone itself: Gene names follow the mouse nomenclature. The read gets to within 1 residue of the CDR3 end, and the germline J gene fills in the rest. The chain carries TRBV12-2 and TRBJ2-5, with a possible D match to TRBD1 (6 bases). In germline, CDR1 is SGHLS, CDR2 HYDKME. V shed 4 bases and J shed 2 bases, with 9 bases lying between them. The CDR3 is 13 residues long. CDR3 in amino acids: CASSRDIQDTQYF. The sequenced part of the CDR3 DNA is TGTGCCAGCTCCAGGGACATCCAAGACACCCAGTAC.

A remark on this clone: The gene names given are mouse names. The read ends 1 residue before the CDR3 terminus; that terminus is restored from the germline J gene. The chain combines TRBV19 with TRBJ1-1, with a weak D call TRBD1 (6 bases). Germline loops: CDR1 FNHDT, CDR2 SITEND (reference sequence). Trimming cost V 5 bases and J 1 base, with 9 bases left between them. This CDR3 has 13 amino acids. Here the CDR3 reads CASSRDKNTEVFF. The sequenced CDR3 bases are TGTGCCAGCAGCCGGGACAAAAACACAGAAGTCTTC.

This clone rates as medium-sized (0.01 to 0.1%). Germline and genes here are mouse. The read finishes 1 residue shy of the CDR3 end, and the germline J gene is used to complete it. The chain recombines TRBV3 with TRBJ2-1, with TRBD2 identical over 10 bases. The CDR3 has 17 residues. The V gene's germline CDR1 is SNHLY and CDR2 FYNGKV (reference sequence). Unmatched junction bases numbered 4, after V lost 0 bases and J lost 2 bases. CDR3 DNA, as far as it was read: TGTGCCAGCAGCTTAGCCTGGGGGGGCGCTGACTATGCTGAGCAGTTC. It codes for CASSLAWGGADYAEQF. The CDR3 as a whole reads CASSLAWGGADYAEQFF.

Judged by abundance, this clone is medium-sized. These gene names are mouse names. The CDR3 extends 1 residue past the end of the read, so its final part is completed from the germline J gene. The chain links TRBV26 to TRBJ2-4, with a possible D match to TRBD1 (5 bases). In germline, CDR1 is KGHPV, CDR2 FQNQEV (reference sequence). The CDR3 sequence is 13 residues long. With 6 bases removed from V and 0 bases from J, the gap between germline ends came to 7 bases. This CDR3 is CASRDISQNTLYF. Incomplete CDR3 DNA: TGTGCCAGCAGGGACATCAGTCAAAACACCTTGTAC.

In its sample, this clone was seen a few times. Gene names are the mouse ones. The read halts 1 residue ahead of the CDR3 end, with the missing end drawn from the germline J gene. The rearrangement uses TRBV26 and TRBJ1-3; D call uncertain. CDR3 size: 14 residues. CDR1 KGHPV and CDR2 FQNQEV come from the germline V gene (reference sequence). Trimming pared 6 bases from V and 0 bases from J, leaving 9 bases between. The CDR3 protein is CASSREDSGNTLYF. The sequenced part of the CDR3 DNA is TGTGCCAGCAGCAGAGAGGATTCTGGAAATACGCTCTAT.

Only one count was recorded for this clone. Mouse gene names and germline throughout. Read data end 1 residue before the CDR3 end; the end is taken from the germline J gene. The chain is built from TRBV3 and TRBJ2-3, with D maybe TRBD2 (7 bases). Germline V CDR1 and CDR2: SNHLY, FYNGKV (reference sequence). V lost 1 base to trimming and J lost 0 bases, with 8 bases between them. This CDR3 contains 15 residues. This CDR3 is CASSLGGASAETLYF. CDR3 DNA, as far as it was read: TGTGCCAGCAGCTTAGGGGGGGCTAGTGCAGAAACGCTGTAT.

This clone turned up a few times. Genes and germline come from the mouse. The CDR3 spells CASSLDYYAEQFF. The sequenced part of the CDR3 DNA is TGTGCCAGCTCTCTCGACTACTATGCTGAGCAGTTC. The rearrangement joins TRBV12-1 to TRBJ2-1, with D unclear. The read comes to an end 1 residue before the CDR3 does, leaving the germline J gene to fill in the end. Trimming stripped 0 bases from V and 2 bases from J, with 4 bases between. The CDR3 contains 13 residues. The germline V gene encodes CDR1 SGHSN and CDR2 HYEKVE.

Comments on this clone: Gene names and germline match the mouse. The observed sequence ends 1 residue before the CDR3 terminus, with the missing tail filled in from the germline J gene. The chain employs TRBV16 and TRBJ1-6, with D uncertain. TRBJ1-6 is annotated as an ORF whose role is uncertain. Trimming left V 0 bases short and J 5 bases short, with 2 bases between. The CDR3 is 13 residues long. CDR1 and CDR2 from the germline V gene are SGHSA and FRNQAP. CDR3 sequence: CASSLDHNSPLYF. The CDR3 DNA, read in part, is TGTGCAAGCAGCTTAGACCATAATTCGCCCCTCTAC.

With regard to this clone: Mouse gene names and germline throughout. Sequencing ends 1 residue short of the CDR3 end; the germline J gene provides the rest. The J gene is TRBJ1-1, the V gene TRBV15; the D gene is possibly TRBD1 (6 bases). Trimming stripped 8 bases from V and 1 base from J, with 8 bases between. Looked up from germline, CDR1 is SGHND and CDR2 is FRSKSL. The CDR3 has 12 residues. Partial CDR3 DNA: TGTGCCAGCCGGGGACAAAACACAGAAGTCTTC. Its protein product is CASRGQNTEVF. The whole CDR3 sequence reads CASRGQNTEVFF.

This clone was observed a few times. Here the gene names and germline are mouse. The sequence runs out 1 residue before the end of the CDR3; the remainder is reconstructed from the germline J gene. The chain employs TRBV15 and TRBJ1-4, with 9 positions matching TRBD1. Trimming took 5 bases from V and 1 from J; bases not matched to a gene: 5. Germline V gene data show CDR1 as SGHND and CDR2 as FRSKSL. The CDR3 sequence is 16 residues long. CDR3 DNA, as far as it was read: TGTGCCAGCAGTGGGGGACAGGGCGGTTCCAACGAAAGATTATTT. Protein sequence: CASSGGQGGSNERLF. The complete CDR3 protein is CASSGGQGGSNERLFF. The full variable domain, with the rest looked up from reference TRBV15 and TRBJ1-4, is DAGVTQTPRHEVAEKGQTIILKCEPVSGHNDLFWYRQTKIQGLELLSYFRSKSLMEDGGAFKDRFKAEMLNSSFSTLKIQPTEPKDSAVYLCASSGGQGGSNERLFFGHGTKLSVL.

Comment on this clone: Gene names follow the mouse nomenclature. The CDR3 end is not reached by the read, which stops 1 residue before it; the germline J gene fills it in. V is TRBV20 and J is TRBJ1-2; D is possibly TRBD1 (6 bases). Germline CDR1 and CDR2: GFQATS and STVNSAI. Trimming left V 2 bases short and J 3 bases short, with 10 bases between. The CDR3 loop spans 13 amino acids. The DNA read from the CDR3 is TGTGGTGCTAGGTCAGGGGAGGACTCCGACTACACC. Residues: CGARSGEDSDYT. The full CDR3 protein reads CGARSGEDSDYTF.

Comments on this clone: Gene names follow the mouse nomenclature. The CDR3 end falls 1 residue outside the read, so it is completed with the germline J gene. The chain has TRBV23 and TRBJ2-7. Germline-derived CDR1 and CDR2 are KGHTA and FQNQQP. The CDR3 contains 13 residues. CDR3 amino acids: CSSSRHRSYEQYF. The CDR3 bases that were read are TGCTCCAGCAGTCGGCACCGCTCCTATGAACAGTAC. Full variable domain (missing parts from reference TRBV23 and TRBJ2-7): DAAVTQKPRYLIKMKGQEAEMKCIPEKGHTAVFWYQQKQSKELKFLIYFQNQQPLDQIDMVKERFSAVCPSSSLCSLGIRTCEAEDSALYLCSSSRHRSYEQYFGPGTRLTVL.